Listed here are 6 T cell receptor beta chains from one sample, sequenced in a study of identical twins listed by TCRdb under 2016. The library was built by means of 5' RACE. Sequencing instrument: Illumina HiSeq 2000. The public reads were reanalyzed by TCRdb: fastp trimming at Q25, MiXCR alignment, in-frame beta chains only. Every distinct CDR3 protein forms one entry, paired with its most common genes and DNA. The sample contains 1.5 million or so distinct CDR3 sequences, more than 30% of them found a single time. The ten most abundant clones make up about 0.25% of the sample. Sequenced input: cord blood. The receptors shown here come from a newborn girl in good health.

Regarding this clonotype: One end of the junction varies from germline; a read error may be responsible. The chain links TRBV25-1 to TRBJ2-7; TRBD2 matches 11 bases. The CDR3 spans 15 residues. In germline, CDR1 is MGHDK, CDR2 SYGVNS. The CDR3 bases are TGTGCCAGCAGTGATCAACTAGCGGGAGTCTACGAGCAGTGCTTC. Residues: CASSDQLAGVYEQCF.

V gene TRBV6-2 or TRBV6-3 combines with J gene TRBJ2-5; no definite D call. The ends were cut back, 2 bases at V and 6 bases at J, with 7 bases in the middle. Germline loops: CDR1 MNHEY, CDR2 SVGEGT. The CDR3 is 12 residues long. CDR3 coding DNA: TGTGCCAGCAGTTACCCCCCTAAGACCCAGTACTTC. This sequence encodes CASSYPPKTQYF.

The genes are TRBV12-3 or TRBV12-4 and TRBJ1-1, with D unresolved. CDR3 length equals 12 residues. The V gene lost 6 bases and the J gene lost 8 bases, with 13 bases spanning the gap. The CDR3 sequence: CASRSQREEAFF. As DNA, the CDR3 is TGTGCCAGCAGATCCCAACGGGAAGAAGCTTTCTTT.

This clonotype turned up a few times. The rearrangement links TRBV5-1 to TRBJ2-1; D is unclear. Trimming pared 1 base from V and 4 bases from J, leaving 12 bases between. The CDR3 is made up of 15 amino acids. Germline assignment: CDR1 SGHRS and CDR2 YFSETQ. CDR3 sequence (DNA): TGCGCCAGCAGCTTGTCTACCAGGCCGTACAATGAGCAGTTCTTC. Residues: CASSLSTRPYNEQFF.

This clonotype appeared a few times. The chain combines TRBV14 with TRBJ2-5, with 8 bases identical to TRBD2. Germline CDR1 and CDR2: SGHDN and FVKESK. CDR3 length: 14 residues. With V trimmed by 6 bases and J by 0 bases, 3 bases remained unmatched. The CDR3 here is CASSRLAYQETQYF. The CDR3 DNA reads TGTGCCAGCAGTCGACTAGCGTACCAAGAGACCCAGTACTTC.

This clonotype was seen a few times. V and J are TRBV6-1 and TRBJ2-1, with D possibly being TRBD2 (6 bases). Trimming stripped 8 bases from V and 0 bases from J, with 29 bases between. Germline values: CDR1 MNHNS, CDR2 SASEGT. CDR3 length equals 20 residues. This CDR3 is CASQIRPGLGHSSSYNEQFF. Written as DNA, the CDR3 is TGTGCCAGCCAAATCCGACCGGGACTGGGGCATTCTAGCTCCTACAATGAGCAGTTCTTC.